These 20 T cell receptor beta chains share one sample of origin, sequenced in a study of cytomegalovirus exposure and HLA in healthy donors. Amplification used 60 Vbeta primers and 13 Jbeta primers. The method was immunoSEQ multiplex PCR; TCRdb's version includes in-frame clones alone and lacks a portion of them. The table shows about 96,000 clones, with approximately 75% occurring only once. The sequenced sample consisted of PBMCs. These receptors all come from a woman in her seventies in good health and CMV-seropositive.

The chain uses TRBV7-2 and TRBJ1-4; D may be TRBD1 (5 bases). This CDR3 has 15 residues. V lost 1 base and J lost 7, with 13 bases in between. Looked up from germline, CDR1 is SGHTA and CDR2 is FQGNSA. CDR3 loop: CASSLVTRGGEKLFF. CDR3 coding DNA: TGTGCCAGCAGCTTAGTAACTCGGGGGGGTGAAAAACTGTTTTTT.

This clone was seen only a few times. The genes are TRBV7-2 and TRBJ1-5, with D unresolved. Germline V gene sequence: CDR1 SGHTA, CDR2 FQGNSA. The CDR3 sequence is 15 residues long. The V end lost 1 base, the J end lost 0 bases, and 7 bases lay between the germline ends. The CDR3 protein is CASSLVTNSNQPQHF. In DNA form, the CDR3 reads TGTGCCAGCAGCTTAGTGACTAATAGCAATCAGCCCCAGCATTTT.

The genes are TRBV6-4 and TRBJ1-6; no firm D call. The ends were cut back, 3 bases at V and 5 bases at J, with 8 bases in the middle. This CDR3 spans 14 amino acids. Germline CDR1 and CDR2: MRHNA and SNTAGT. Written as DNA, the CDR3 is TGTGCCAGCAGTGAACAGACGCATAATTCACCCCTCCACTTT. Translated: CASSEQTHNSPLHF.

This sequence joins TRBV28 and TRBJ1-1; D not resolved. The V gene lost 1 base and the J gene lost 1 base, with 4 bases spanning the gap. Germline V gene lookup returns CDR1 MDHEN and CDR2 SYDVKM. This CDR3 is 13 amino acids long. CDR3 region: CASSLYTNTEAFF. The CDR3 DNA follows: TGTGCCAGCAGTTTATACACGAACACTGAAGCTTTCTTT.

V gene TRBV6-6 combines with J gene TRBJ2-7, with D tentatively TRBD2 (6 bases). Trimming took 2 bases from V and 3 from J, leaving 17 bases between them. CDR3 length equals 16 residues. CDR1 and CDR2 from the germline V gene are MNHNY and SVGAGI (reference sequence). The CDR3 protein is CASSYPEGPRNYEQYF. The CDR3 nucleotides are TGTGCCAGCAGTTACCCGGAGGGGCCCAGAAACTACGAGCAGTACTTC.

The table lists this clone with a few counts. The V call is TRBV5-8, the J call TRBJ1-6; D is unclear. V lost 4 bases and J 0 bases, leaving 8 bases between the germline ends. Germline V gene lookup returns CDR1 SGHTS and CDR2 YDEGEE. The CDR3 spans 15 residues. The CDR3 is CASSRGYSYNSPLHF. CDR3 DNA: TGTGCCAGCAGCCGAGGTTACTCCTATAATTCACCCCTCCACTTT.

This chain uses TRBV14 with TRBJ1-6; perhaps TRBD1 as D (6 bases). CDR1 and CDR2 from the germline V gene are SGHDN and FVKESK. CDR3 length: 13 amino acids. Trimming pared 4 bases from V and 7 bases from J, leaving 8 bases between. This CDR3 reads CASSPQGNSPLHF. CDR3 DNA sequence: TGTGCCAGCAGCCCCCAGGGGAATTCACCCCTCCACTTT.

This chain joins TRBV19 and TRBJ2-7; 12 bases align to TRBD2. The CDR3 is 15 amino acids. Losses at the gene ends were 7 bases for V and 5 bases for J; bases not matched to a gene: 9. The germline V gene encodes CDR1 LNHDA and CDR2 SQIVND (reference sequence). The CDR3 bases are TGTGCCAGTATGAGGACTAGCGGGGCCAACCACGAGCAGTACTTC. Encoded protein: CASMRTSGANHEQYF.

The rearrangement links TRBV19 to TRBJ2-7; TRBD1 aligns across 10 bases. V gave up 4 bases and J gave up 2 bases; unmatched junction bases: 8. Germline CDR1 is LNHDA and CDR2 is SQIVND (reference sequence). There are 16 residues in the CDR3. In nucleotides, the CDR3 is TGTGCCAGTAGTAGGGAAGGGACAGGGGCAGCCTACGAGCAGTACTTC. This encodes CASSREGTGAAYEQYF.

The chain employs TRBV7-2 and TRBJ1-5, with unresolved D. Per germline, CDR1 SGHTA and CDR2 FQGNSA. This CDR3 is 14 amino acids long. V shed 4 bases and J shed 4 bases, with 11 bases lying between them. The CDR3 loop reads CASSSGIGNQPQHF. The CDR3, as DNA: TGTGCCAGCAGCTCCGGGATTGGAAATCAGCCCCAGCATTTT.

This rearrangement joins TRBV2 to TRBJ2-1; 7 bases are a match to TRBD2. CDR3 length: 13 residues. J was trimmed by 1 base and V by 7 bases; bases with no gene match: 1. Germline-derived CDR1 and CDR2 are SNHLY and FYNNEI. CDR3 sequence reads: CASMRESYNEQFF. The CDR3 DNA is TGTGCCAGCATGCGGGAGTCCTACAATGAGCAGTTCTTC. Variable domain in full (rest from reference TRBV2 and TRBJ2-1): EPEVTQTPSHQVTQMGQEVILRCVPISNHLYFYWYRQILGQKVEFLVSFYNNEISEKSEIFDDQFSVERPDGSNFTLKIRSTKLEDSAMYFCASMRESYNEQFFGPGTRLTVL.

This rearrangement joins TRBV6-6 to TRBJ2-7, with a weak D call TRBD1 (5 bases). CDR3 length: 16 amino acids. CDR1 and CDR2 (germline): MNHNY, SVGAGI (reference sequence). V dropped 0 bases and J dropped 2 bases, with 14 bases sitting between them. CDR3 sequence (DNA): TGTGCCAGCAGTTACTCTAAATCCCAGGGCCCCTACGAGCAGTACTTC. Protein: CASSYSKSQGPYEQYF.

The table lists this clone with a few counts. The rearrangement links TRBV5-5 to TRBJ1-2; 7 nucleotides align to TRBD1. The CDR3 has 18 residues. Losses at the gene ends were 4 bases for V and 2 bases for J; bases not matched to a gene: 17. The germline V gene encodes CDR1 SGHKS and CDR2 YYEKEE (reference sequence). The CDR3 here is CASSRLLQDRVVNYGYTF. The CDR3 DNA follows: TGTGCCAGCAGCCGATTGCTACAAGACAGGGTCGTCAACTATGGCTACACCTTC.

The chain couples TRBV11-1 to TRBJ1-2; the D is unclear. Germline lookup yields CDR1 SGHAT and CDR2 FQDESV (reference sequence). Deletions cut 3 bases from V and 9 bases from J, with 11 bases between. This CDR3 contains 12 residues. CDR3 loop: CASSFGSVSYTF. The CDR3 coding sequence is TGTGCCAGCAGCTTTGGCTCAGTGAGCTACACCTTC.

This clone was found a few times. The chain links TRBV6-5 to TRBJ2-5; TRBD2 is a possible D gene (6 bases). There are 15 residues in the CDR3. CDR1 is MNHEY and CDR2 is SVGAGI in the germline V gene. Deletions cut 4 bases from V and 1 base from J, with 13 bases between. The DNA of the CDR3 is TGTGCCAGCAGTTCGCTGGGGACTCCCCAAGAGACCCAGTACTTC. Encoded protein: CASSSLGTPQETQYF.

About this clone itself: At one end, the junction sequence differs from germline, possibly due to a read error. DNA of the CDR3: TGTGCCAGTAGCGTTCTAGCGGCACCCCAAGAGACCCAGTACTTC. This codes for CASSVLAAPQETQYF. The chain carries TRBV9 and TRBJ2-5, with 7 nucleotides matching TRBD2. This CDR3 has 15 amino acids. CDR1 and CDR2 (germline): SGDLS, YYNGEE.

The rearrangement joins TRBV11-3 to TRBJ2-3, with 13 bases that match TRBD2. CDR1 SGHNT and CDR2 YENEEA come from the germline V gene. V lost 4 bases to trimming and J lost 2 bases; unmatched junction nucleotides: 3. CDR3 size: 16 residues. The CDR3 loop is CASSSGLAGPTDTQYF. Written as DNA, the CDR3 is TGTGCCAGCAGCTCGGGACTAGCGGGGCCCACAGATACGCAGTATTTT.

The chain carries TRBV4-1 and TRBJ1-1; no clear D. The germline gives CDR1 MGHRA, CDR2 YSYEKL. This CDR3 has 15 amino acids. Trimming pared 0 bases from V and 3 bases from J, leaving 11 bases between. The CDR3, as DNA: TGCGCCAGCAGCCAAGATCAGAGGTCGGACACTGAAGCTTTCTTT. Translated, it gives CASSQDQRSDTEAFF.

This clone was seen more than once but under ten times. The CDR3 sequence is CASSPRQGASNQPQHF. The CDR3 DNA is TGTGCCAGTAGCCCTAGACAGGGGGCTAGCAATCAGCCCCAGCATTTT. The chain uses TRBV19 and TRBJ1-5, with 10 nucleotides matching TRBD1. The CDR3 extends over 16 amino acids. J gave up 0 bases and V 6 bases, and 5 bases lay outside the gene matches. The germline CDR1 and CDR2 sequences are LNHDA and SQIVND (reference sequence).

This chain uses TRBV7-8 with TRBJ2-7; D not certain. Germline CDR1 SGHVS, CDR2 FQNEAQ. Deletions cut 2 bases from V and 2 bases from J, with 7 bases between. This CDR3 spans 13 amino acids. The CDR3 spells CASSLTRPYEQYF. The DNA of the CDR3 is TGTGCCAGCAGCTTAACCAGGCCCTACGAGCAGTACTTC.